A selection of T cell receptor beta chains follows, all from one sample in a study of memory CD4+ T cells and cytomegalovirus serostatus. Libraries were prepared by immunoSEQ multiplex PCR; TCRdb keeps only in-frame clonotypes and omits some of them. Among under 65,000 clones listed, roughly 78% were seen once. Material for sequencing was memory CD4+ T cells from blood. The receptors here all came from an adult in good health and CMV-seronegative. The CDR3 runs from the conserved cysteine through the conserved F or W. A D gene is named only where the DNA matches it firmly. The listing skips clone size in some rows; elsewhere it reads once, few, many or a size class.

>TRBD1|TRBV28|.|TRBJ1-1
CASSLSGQVSAAFF
TGTGCCAGCAGTTTATCCGGACAGGTTAGCGCAGCTTTCTTT
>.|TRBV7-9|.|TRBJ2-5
CASSFIQGGTQYF
TGTGCCAGCAGCTTTATCCAGGGAGGGACCCAGTACTTC
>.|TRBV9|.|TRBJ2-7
CASSVGVFAGEQYF
TGTGCCAGCAGCGTAGGTGTCTTCGCTGGGGAGCAGTACTTC
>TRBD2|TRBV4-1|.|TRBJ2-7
CASSQAPPGGSGYEQYF
TGCGCCAGCAGCCAAGCCCCACCGGGCGGGAGCGGATACGAGCAGTACTTC
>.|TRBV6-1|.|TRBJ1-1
CASSEAGPNTEAFF
TGTGCCAGCAGTGAAGCGGGGCCTAACACTGAAGCTTTCTTT
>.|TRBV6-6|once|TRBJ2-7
CASSSLGGLYEQYF
TGTGCCAGCAGTTCGTTGGGGGGACTCTACGAGCAGTACTTC
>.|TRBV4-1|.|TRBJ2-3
CASSLYGASSTDTQYF
TGCGCCAGCAGCCTGTACGGGGCTTCTAGCACAGATACGCAGTATTTT
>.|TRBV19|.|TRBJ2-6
CASSLGTWAGANVLTF
TGTGCCAGTAGCCTCGGAACATGGGCTGGGGCCAACGTCCTGACTTTC
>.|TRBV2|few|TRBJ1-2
CASIEGNGGYTF
TGTGCCAGCATCGAGGGGAATGGGGGCTACACCTTC
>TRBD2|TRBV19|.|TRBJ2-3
CASSKWTSGSPDTQYF
TGTGCCAGTAGTAAATGGACTAGCGGGAGTCCAGATACGCAGTATTTT
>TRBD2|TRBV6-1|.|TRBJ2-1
CASSEKRGSYNEQFF
TGTGCCAGCAGTGAAAAGCGGGGGTCATACAATGAGCAGTTCTTC
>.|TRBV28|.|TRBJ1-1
CASKGQPFEAFF
TGTGCATCTAAGGGGCAACCCTTTGAAGCTTTCTTT
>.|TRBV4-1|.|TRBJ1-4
CASSQNQGTASEKLFF
TGCGCCAGCAGCCAAAATCAGGGAACAGCCAGTGAAAAACTGTTTTTT
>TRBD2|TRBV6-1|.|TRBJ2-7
CASSARLAGDYEQYF
TGTGCCAGCAGTGCGCGACTAGCGGGGGACTACGAGCAGTACTTC
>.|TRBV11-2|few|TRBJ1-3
CASSYSGAGNTIYF
TGTGCCAGCAGCTATTCAGGGGCTGGAAACACCATATATTTT
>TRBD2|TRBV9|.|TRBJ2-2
CASSVGSGRQQSTGELFF
TGTGCCAGCAGCGTAGGTAGCGGGAGACAGCAGAGCACCGGGGAGCTGTTTTTT
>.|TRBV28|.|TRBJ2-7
CASSSFYSYEQYF
TGTGCCAGCAGTTCTTTCTACTCCTACGAGCAGTACTTC
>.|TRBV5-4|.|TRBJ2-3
CASSTGGTDTQYF
TGTGCCAGCAGCACCGGGGGCACAGATACGCAGTATTTT
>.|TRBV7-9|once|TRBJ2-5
CASSSRMGQETQYF
TGTGCCAGCAGCTCTAGGATGGGGCAAGAGACCCAGTACTTC
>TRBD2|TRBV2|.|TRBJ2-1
CASSGGSGRAGNEQFF
TGTGCCAGCAGTGGGGGTAGCGGGAGGGCCGGGAATGAGCAGTTCTTC
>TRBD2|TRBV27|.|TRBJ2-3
CASSLSRLAGGRPSRDTQYF
TGTGCCAGCAGTTTATCCCGGCTAGCGGGAGGGAGGCCTTCTCGAGATACGCAGTATTTT
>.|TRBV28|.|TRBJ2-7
CASSPHWVEQGDF
TGTGCCAGCAGCCCCCACTGGGTCGAGCAAGGGGACTTC
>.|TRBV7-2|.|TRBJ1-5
CASSSIDRPNQPQHF
TGTGCCAGCAGCTCGATAGACAGGCCCAATCAGCCCCAGCATTTT
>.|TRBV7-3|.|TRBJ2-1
CASSTDQGRDEQFF
TGTGCCAGCAGCACCGACCAGGGTCGCGATGAGCAGTTCTTC
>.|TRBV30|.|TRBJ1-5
CAWRPGQFSNQPQHF
TGTGCCTGGAGACCCGGACAGTTTAGCAATCAGCCCCAGCATTTT
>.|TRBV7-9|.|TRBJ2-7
CASSLSAASPYEQYF
TGTGCCAGCAGCTTGTCAGCAGCGTCTCCCTACGAGCAGTACTTC
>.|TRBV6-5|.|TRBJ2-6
CASRKQYPGANVLTF
TGTGCCAGCAGAAAACAGTATCCTGGGGCCAACGTCCTGACTTTC
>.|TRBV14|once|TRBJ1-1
CASSQDRGTRAFF
TGTGCCAGCAGCCAAGATCGGGGGACGCGAGCTTTCTTT
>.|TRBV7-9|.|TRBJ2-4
CASSASGKGIQYF
TGTGCCAGCAGCGCAAGTGGGAAAGGCATTCAGTACTTC
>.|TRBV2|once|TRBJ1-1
CASSEQGNTEAFF
TGTGCCAGCAGTGAGCAGGGAAACACTGAAGCTTTCTTT
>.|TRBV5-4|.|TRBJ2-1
CASSLEDEQFF
TGTGCCAGCAGCTTGGAGGATGAGCAGTTCTTC
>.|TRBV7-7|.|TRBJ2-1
CASSIDDADNEQFF
TGTGCTAGCAGCATTGACGACGCAGACAATGAGCAGTTCTTC
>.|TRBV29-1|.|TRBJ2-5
CSVTDQRTQYF
TGCAGCGTAACCGACCAGAGGACCCAGTACTTC
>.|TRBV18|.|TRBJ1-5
CASSPNQGQNQPQHF
TGTGCCAGCTCACCGAACCAGGGCCAGAATCAGCCCCAGCATTTT
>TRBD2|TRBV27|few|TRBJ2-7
CASSSRLAGGDEQYF
TGTGCCAGCAGTTCTCGTTTAGCGGGAGGGGACGAGCAGTACTTC
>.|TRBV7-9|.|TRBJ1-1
CASSSIRAVEAFF
TGTGCCAGCAGCTCGATACGGGCGGTCGAAGCTTTCTTT
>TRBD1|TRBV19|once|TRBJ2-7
CASSISDRGPYEQYF
TGTGCCAGTAGTATTTCCGACAGGGGGCCCTACGAGCAGTACTTC
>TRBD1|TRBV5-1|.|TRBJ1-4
CASSSRDRGEKLFF
TGCGCCAGCAGCAGCCGGGACAGGGGTGAAAAACTGTTTTTT
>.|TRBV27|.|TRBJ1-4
CASRGHSNEKLFF
TGTGCCAGCAGGGGACACTCTAATGAAAAACTGTTTTTT
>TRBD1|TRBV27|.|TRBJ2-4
CASSLTGRDIQYF
TGTGCCAGCAGCTTGACAGGGCGGGACATTCAGTACTTC
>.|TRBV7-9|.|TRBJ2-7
CASSLALGDSSYEQYF
TGTGCCAGCAGCTTAGCGTTAGGTGACTCCTCCTACGAGCAGTACTTC
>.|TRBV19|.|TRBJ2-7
CASSRISSSYEQYF
TGTGCCAGTAGTCGGATTAGTAGCTCCTACGAGCAGTACTTC
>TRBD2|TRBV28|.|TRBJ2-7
CASSLPTSSGGAYEQYF
TGTGCCAGCAGTTTACCAACCTCTAGCGGGGGGGCGTACGAGCAGTACTTC
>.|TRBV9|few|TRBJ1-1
CASSPLSRGTEAFF
TGTGCCAGCAGTCCCCTGTCCAGGGGAACTGAAGCTTTCTTT
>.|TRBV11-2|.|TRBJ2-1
CASTRGGTSYNEQFF
TGTGCCAGCACCAGAGGCGGAACCTCCTACAATGAGCAGTTCTTC
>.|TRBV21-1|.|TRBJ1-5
CASSKEGSNQPQHF
TGTGCCAGCAGCAAAGAAGGCAGCAATCAGCCCCAGCATTTT
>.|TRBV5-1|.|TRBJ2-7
CASSFRQGSEQYF
TGCGCCAGCAGCTTTCGGCAGGGAAGCGAGCAGTACTTC
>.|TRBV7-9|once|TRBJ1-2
CASSLEEVRAHYGYTF
TGTGCCAGCAGCTTAGAAGAGGTCAGGGCGCACTATGGCTACACCTTC
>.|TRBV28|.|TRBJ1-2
CASSFQGVRGYTF
TGTGCCAGCAGTTTTCAGGGAGTACGGGGCTACACCTTC
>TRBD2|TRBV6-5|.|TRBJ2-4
CASSYRQGPGGNIQYF
TGTGCCAGCAGTTACCGCCAGGGTCCCGGGGGGAACATTCAGTACTTC
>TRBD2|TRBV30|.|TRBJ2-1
CAWSWSSGISWEQFF
TGTGCCTGGAGTTGGTCTAGCGGGATATCGTGGGAGCAGTTCTTC
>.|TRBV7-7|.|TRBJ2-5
CASSLEPGGETQYF
TGTGCTAGCAGCTTAGAACCAGGGGGGGAGACCCAGTACTTC
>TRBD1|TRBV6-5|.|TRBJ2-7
CASSYSGTGSYEQYF
TGTGCCAGCAGTTATAGTGGGACAGGGAGCTACGAGCAGTACTTC